Below, one T cell receptor (beta chain) is given with its context. Its specificity is unknown. This specimen comes from a study of shared clonotypes between healthy human individuals. It was 200 ng DNA, some 30,000 T cell genomes, that sorted-subset replicate PCRs used. Clones were read by immunoSEQ multiplex PCR, and TCRdb kept only the in-frame ones, dropping some. In the table there are 550,000 to 700,000 clones, 73% of which are singletons. Whole-study results and caveats: Donor scarcity curtailed the genetic and exposure-history diversity represented herein. Sample collection involved blood only; tissue repertoires are likely different.

V was pared by 2 bases and J by 0 bases, with 10 bases between. The CDR3 is 15 amino acids. Germline assignment: CDR1 ENHRY and CDR2 SYGVKD. This receptor was identified in a woman aged 25-40 years in good health. This chain connects TRBV10-3 to TRBJ1-1; D is unclear. Specimen: memory CD4+ T cells sorted from blood. Sample subset: CD45RA-negative fraction. The CDR3 DNA follows: TGTGCCATCAGTGAGGAGGTCAGCATGAACACTGAAGCTTTCTTT. Encoded protein: CAISEEVSMNTEAFF.